This entry lists 18 T cell receptor beta chains sequenced from one sample in a study of cytomegalovirus exposure and HLA in healthy donors. Vbeta (60) and Jbeta (13) primers were used in the PCR. Generated by immunoSEQ multiplex PCR, the TCRdb table keeps only in-frame clones and is missing some. The sample shows roughly 120,000 clones, roughly 78% of them seen only once. The sequenced sample was PBMCs. The receptors originated from a man aged 25 to 40 in good health and CMV-seronegative.

V and J are TRBV18 and TRBJ2-5; the D gene is possibly TRBD2 (5 bases). The CDR3 totals 16 residues. Germline CDR1 is KGHSH and CDR2 is LQKENI. The germline V and J ends were trimmed by 3 bases and 3 bases, with 17 bases remaining between them. Here the CDR3 DNA reads TGTGCCAGCTCACCTGTTGGGCCGGGGAGAAAAGAGACCCAGTACTTC. Translated, it gives CASSPVGPGRKETQYF. Supplemented by reference TRBV18 and TRBJ2-5, the full variable domain reads NAGVMQNPRHLVRRRGQEARLRCSPMKGHSHVYWYRQLPEEGLKFMVYLQKENIIDESGMPKERFSAEFPKEGPSILRIQQVVRGDSAAYFCASSPVGPGRKETQYFGPGTRLLVL.

CDR3 bases: TGTGCCAGCAGCCAACCGGGACAAATGAACACTGAAGCTTTCTTT. This codes for CASSQPGQMNTEAFF. V and J are TRBV7-9 and TRBJ1-1; D might be TRBD1 (6 bases). CDR3 length: 15 residues. V was cut by 5 bases and J by 0 bases, with 13 bases left in between. The germline V gene has CDR1 SEHNR and CDR2 FQNEAQ (reference sequence).

The V and J genes are TRBV5-1 and TRBJ2-7; D is ambiguous. Trimming took off 1 base at V and 3 bases at J, with 14 bases between the two ends. This CDR3 region has 15 residues. The germline gives CDR1 SGHRS, CDR2 YFSETQ. In DNA form, the CDR3 reads TGCGCCAGCAGCTTGTTTTTGGCACATCGCTACGAGCAGTACTTC. It codes for CASSLFLAHRYEQYF. The full variable domain, with the rest looked up from reference TRBV5-1 and TRBJ2-7, is KAGVTQTPRYLIKTRGQQVTLSCSPISGHRSVSWYQQTPGQGLQFLFEYFSETQRNKGNFPGRFSGRQFSNSRSEMNVSTLELGDSALYLCASSLFLAHRYEQYFGPGTRLTVT.

The chain recombines TRBV27 with TRBJ2-7, with 7 bases lining up with TRBD2. The CDR3 has 15 residues. Germline CDR1 is MNHEY and CDR2 is SMNVEV (reference sequence). V lost 5 bases, J lost 3 bases, and 10 bases stayed unmatched. CDR3: CASSPLAGERYEQYF. In DNA, the CDR3 is TGTGCCAGCAGTCCTCTTGCGGGAGAACGCTACGAGCAGTACTTC.

By frequency in the sample, this clone is medium-sized. The chain employs TRBV11-3 and TRBJ2-1, with TRBD2 as a possible D gene (6 bases). V lost 1 base and J 2 bases, leaving 15 bases between the germline ends. Per the germline V gene, CDR1 is SGHNT and CDR2 is YENEEA. The CDR3 sequence is 17 residues long. Here the CDR3 DNA reads TGTGCCAGCAGCTTAGCCCTGAGTAGCGGCACCTACAATGAGCAGTTCTTC. This encodes CASSLALSSGTYNEQFF. Drawing the rest from reference TRBV11-3 and TRBJ2-1, the complete variable domain is EAGVVQSPRYKIIEKKQPVAFWCNPISGHNTLYWYLQNLGQGPELLIRYENEEAVDDSQLPKDRFSAERLKGVDSTLKIQPAELGDSAVYLCASSLALSSGTYNEQFFGPGTRLTVL.

The V gene is TRBV2, the J gene TRBJ2-5; D gene uncertain. Looked up from germline, CDR1 is SNHLY and CDR2 is FYNNEI. This CDR3 has 11 amino acids. V lost 6 bases to trimming and J lost 5 bases, with 7 bases between them. The CDR3 protein is CASRVRETQYF. The CDR3 DNA sequence: TGTGCCAGCAGGGTCCGGGAGACCCAGTACTTC.

V gene TRBV7-9 combines with J gene TRBJ2-7, with 8 bases lining up with TRBD2. This CDR3 has 14 residues. The V gene end was trimmed by 6 bases and the J gene end by 4 bases; junction bases not matched to a gene: 8. Germline assignment: CDR1 SEHNR and CDR2 FQNEAQ (reference sequence). This CDR3 is CASSLSGSPYEQYF. For the CDR3, the DNA is TGTGCCAGCAGTTTGAGCGGGAGCCCTTACGAGCAGTACTTC.

The chain employs TRBV27 and TRBJ2-7; possible D gene TRBD1, 6 bases. The CDR3 has 16 amino acids. CDR1 is MNHEY, CDR2 SMNVEV, per germline (reference sequence). V was cut by 5 bases and J by 2 bases, with 19 bases left in between. The CDR3 loop reads CASSPSLGASAYEQYF. In DNA form, the CDR3 reads TGTGCCAGCAGTCCCTCCCTGGGGGCCTCTGCCTACGAGCAGTACTTC.

The V and J genes are TRBV2 and TRBJ1-2; 7 positions agree with TRBD1. With V trimmed by 6 bases and J by 4 bases, 8 bases remained unmatched. The CDR3 sequence is 14 residues long. Germline V gene lookup returns CDR1 SNHLY and CDR2 FYNNEI. Here the CDR3 DNA reads TGTGCCAGCAGCTCAACGGGACAGAGCTATGGCTACACCTTC. It is translated as CASSSTGQSYGYTF.

The chain recombines TRBV10-1 with TRBJ1-6; 7 bases are a match to TRBD1. Unmatched junction bases numbered 6, after V lost 8 bases and J lost 8 bases. Germline CDR1 is WNHNN and CDR2 is SYGVQD (reference sequence). The CDR3 consists of 13 residues. CDR3 protein: CASQGQSDSPLHF. The DNA for the CDR3 is TGCGCCAGCCAGGGACAGTCGGATTCACCCCTCCACTTT.

This chain joins TRBV30 and TRBJ2-5; 7 nucleotides agree with TRBD1. The germline V gene encodes CDR1 GTSNPN and CDR2 SVGIG (reference sequence). This CDR3 is built from 13 residues. Trimming took 1 base from V and 1 from J; bases not matched to a gene: 0. This CDR3 is CAWSGDSQETQYF. CDR3 nucleotide sequence: TGTGCCTGGAGTGGGGACAGCCAAGAGACCCAGTACTTC.

The V call is TRBV18, the J call TRBJ2-7; D remains unclear. The CDR3 runs 12 residues. V was shortened by 4 bases and J by 0 bases, with 4 bases between the two germline ends. Per germline, CDR1 KGHSH and CDR2 LQKENI. CDR3 sequence (DNA): TGTGCCAGCTCACTGAGCTCCTACGAGCAGTACTTC. Amino acid sequence: CASSLSSYEQYF.

The V gene is TRBV5-1, the J gene TRBJ2-5, with TRBD1 identical over 11 bases. Unmatched junction bases numbered 7, after V lost 4 bases and J lost 5 bases. Germline CDR1 is SGHRS and CDR2 is YFSETQ. The CDR3 contains 15 residues. The CDR3 protein is CASSPWTGGGETQYF. The CDR3 DNA reads as TGCGCCAGCAGCCCTTGGACAGGGGGCGGCGAGACCCAGTACTTC.

This chain links TRBV25-1 with TRBJ1-6, with TRBD1 matching over 7 bases. CDR3 length: 15 residues. The germline gives CDR1 MGHDK, CDR2 SYGVNS. V shed 2 bases and J 8 bases; nucleotides not matched to a gene: 6. CDR3 sequence (DNA): TGTGCCAGCAGTGAACCGGACAGGTCCCATTCACCCCTCCACTTT. Protein product: CASSEPDRSHSPLHF.

The V gene is TRBV25-1, the J gene TRBJ2-3, with D tentatively TRBD2 (5 bases). V was cut by 1 base and J by 5 bases, with 7 bases left in between. The CDR3 extends over 13 amino acids. Germline loops: CDR1 MGHDK, CDR2 SYGVNS. Here the CDR3 reads CASSESGRDTQYF. Written as DNA, the CDR3 is TGTGCCAGCAGTGAATCTGGGAGAGATACGCAGTATTTT.

The V call is TRBV30, the J call TRBJ1-1; unclear D gene. V was cut by 5 bases and J by 1 base, with 8 bases left in between. Per germline, CDR1 GTSNPN and CDR2 SVGIG (reference sequence). The CDR3 is made up of 12 amino acids. CDR3 DNA: TGTGCCTGGGCCGCAGGGAACACTGAAGCTTTCTTT. Translation gives CAWAAGNTEAFF.

The chain uses TRBV5-4 and TRBJ2-3, with 7 bases matching TRBD2. The J segment lost 5 bases and the V segment lost 0 bases, leaving 9 bases of the junction unmatched. This CDR3 region has 16 residues. CDR1 is SGHNT and CDR2 is YYREEE in the germline V gene (reference sequence). DNA for the CDR3: TGTGCCAGCAGCTTGGATGGCGGGGGTAGTCTAGATACGCAGTATTTT. Its protein is CASSLDGGGSLDTQYF.

The chain recombines TRBV4-3 with TRBJ1-2; 7 nucleotides match TRBD1. The length of the CDR3 is 15 residues. CDR1 and CDR2 from the germline V gene are LGHNA and YSLEER. V was pared by 1 base and J by 0 bases, with 2 bases of the junction left unmatched. The CDR3 spells CASSQAGTANYGYTF. CDR3 nucleotide sequence: TGCGCCAGCAGCCAAGCCGGGACAGCTAACTATGGCTACACCTTC.